These 6 T cell receptor beta chains came from one sample sequenced in a study of T cell responses to AZD1222 COVID-19 vaccine. Clones were read by immunoSEQ multiplex PCR, and TCRdb kept only the in-frame ones, dropping some. This table has tens of thousands of clones, around 87% appearing once. This material consisted of peripheral blood, taken on day 0 of AZD1222 vaccination. The receptors were gathered from an adult in good health.

The V gene is TRBV2, the J gene TRBJ1-1; D possibly corresponds to TRBD1 (5 bases). Trimming pared 1 base from V and 5 bases from J, leaving 8 bases between. Looked up from germline, CDR1 is SNHLY and CDR2 is FYNNEI. The CDR3 consists of 13 residues. The CDR3 protein is CASSEGGVTEAFF. The DNA for the CDR3 is TGTGCCAGCAGTGAAGGGGGCGTTACTGAAGCTTTCTTT. Based on the CDR3 plus reference TRBV2 and TRBJ1-1, the full variable domain is EPEVTQTPSHQVTQMGQEVILRCVPISNHLYFYWYRQILGQKVEFLVSFYNNEISEKSEIFDDQFSVERPDGSNFTLKIRSTKLEDSAMYFCASSEGGVTEAFFGQGTRLTVV.

The gene calls are TRBV28 and TRBJ1-5, with a tentative D call TRBD1 (6 bases). There are 14 residues in the CDR3. Germline lookup yields CDR1 MDHEN and CDR2 SYDVKM. V lost 7 bases and J 7 bases, leaving 17 bases between the germline ends. CDR3 bases: TGTGCCAGCAATCAATTACCCAGGGGCCAGCCCCAGCATTTT. The encoded protein is CASNQLPRGQPQHF.

The chain links TRBV2 to TRBJ1-1; 7 bases line up with TRBD1. The ends lost 6 bases at V and 0 bases at J; junction bases unmatched: 1. Germline CDR1 is SNHLY and CDR2 is FYNNEI. This CDR3 is built from 13 residues. The CDR3 sequence: CASRTGLNTEAFF. CDR3 nucleotides: TGTGCCAGCAGGACAGGGCTGAACACTGAAGCTTTCTTT.

The gene calls are TRBV19 and TRBJ2-7; D may match TRBD1 or TRBD2 (6 bases each). The CDR3 runs 12 residues. In germline, CDR1 is LNHDA, CDR2 SQIVND (reference sequence). Trimming took off 2 bases at V and 7 bases at J, with 9 bases between the two ends. CDR3 sequence (DNA): TGTGCCAGTAGTATAAAGGGGGGAGAGCAGTACTTC. As protein: CASSIKGGEQYF.

In DNA form, the CDR3 reads TGCGCCAGCAGCTTGGGGCTAGCGGACACAGATACGCAGTATTTT. As protein: CASSLGLADTDTQYF. The V and J genes are TRBV5-1 and TRBJ2-3, with 7 bases fitting TRBD2. The germline gives CDR1 SGHRS, CDR2 YFSETQ. With V trimmed by 0 bases and J by 2 bases, 3 bases remained unmatched. CDR3 length: 15 residues.

V gene TRBV21-1 combines with J gene TRBJ2-2; the table calls TRBD2, which could not be checked here. TRBV21-1 is recorded as a pseudogene. The CDR3 runs to 16 residues. The CDR3 DNA is TGTGCCAGCACCAAACTAGCGGGAGAATTCACCGGGGAGCTGTTTTTT. Amino acid sequence: CASTKLAGEFTGELFF.